Shown below are 15 T cell receptor beta chains from a single sample sequenced in a study of PD-1 blockade in classical Hodgkin lymphoma. No patient escaped relapse after autologous stem cell transplantation, and brentuximab vedotin exposure varied. Libraries were prepared by immunoSEQ multiplex PCR; TCRdb keeps only in-frame clonotypes and omits some of them. The sample contains about 37,000 clones, 76% of which appear only once. Sequenced here: peripheral blood mononuclear cells (PBMCs), sampled before the second cycle of nivolumab. These receptor sequences come from a human donor with classical Hodgkin lymphoma.

The chain couples TRBV19 to TRBJ1-4, with D perhaps TRBD1 (5 bases). This CDR3 comprises 18 residues. Germline V gene sequence: CDR1 LNHDA, CDR2 SQIVND (reference sequence). The V and J ends lost 6 bases and 0 bases respectively, with 20 bases between them. CDR3 bases: TGTGCCAGTAGCCCATTACCCCGGGACGGTGCAACTAATGAAAAACTGTTTTTT. It specifies CASSPLPRDGATNEKLFF.

The rearrangement joins TRBV2 to TRBJ1-2, with D possibly matching TRBD1 (5 bases). Germline V gene data show CDR1 as SNHLY and CDR2 as FYNNEI. V was shortened by 2 bases and J by 4 bases, with 5 bases between the two germline ends. CDR3 length: 12 amino acids. The CDR3, as DNA: TGTGCCAGCAGTGAACAGGGCTATGGCTACACCTTC. Translating it yields CASSEQGYGYTF.

To note about this clone: A read error may account for a junction end that differs from germline. The chain carries TRBV5-3 and TRBJ1-2; D call uncertain. TRBV5-3 is recorded as an ORF, its role being uncertain. The CDR3 sequence is 13 residues long. The CDR3 bases are TGTGCCAGCAGCTCCGGAGGTAACTATGGCTACACCTTC. As protein: CASSSGGNYGYTF.

The chain couples TRBV9 to TRBJ1-4; D gene unclear. The germline V gene encodes CDR1 SGDLS and CDR2 YYNGEE. This CDR3 is built from 13 residues. Trimming shortened V by 0 bases and J by 8 bases, and 8 bases separated the two germline ends. This CDR3 reads CASSVALGEKLFF. The DNA for the CDR3 is TGTGCCAGCAGCGTAGCTTTAGGGGAAAAACTGTTTTTT.

The chain employs TRBV18 and TRBJ2-7; tentatively, D is TRBD1 (5 bases). V dropped 5 bases and J dropped 5 bases, with 10 bases sitting between them. There are 12 residues in the CDR3. Germline-derived CDR1 and CDR2 are KGHSH and LQKENI. CDR3 nucleotides: TGTGCCAGCTCAACCAGACAGAACGAGCAGTACTTC. It is translated as CASSTRQNEQYF.

The V gene is TRBV4-1, the J gene TRBJ2-7; D is possibly TRBD2 (6 bases). In germline, CDR1 is MGHRA, CDR2 YSYEKL. This CDR3 contains 14 residues. Trimming took 6 bases from V and 7 from J, leaving 19 bases between them. The CDR3 DNA follows: TGCGCCAGCAGGCGGGAACTAGGGTCGAAGGAGCAGTACTTC. It codes for CASRRELGSKEQYF.

This clone was seen only a few times. V usage is TRBV5-1 and J usage is TRBJ2-7; 9 bases line up with TRBD1. CDR3 size: 13 residues. Germline V gives CDR1 SGHRS, CDR2 YFSETQ. The V segment lost 3 bases and the J segment 6 bases; nucleotides outside the gene matches: 4. The CDR3 sequence is CASSSGTGTEQYF. The CDR3 DNA reads as TGCGCCAGCAGCTCTGGGACAGGGACCGAGCAGTACTTC.

This clone appeared once. The J gene is TRBJ1-6, the V gene TRBV10-3; possible D gene TRBD1, 6 bases. The CDR3 is made up of 13 amino acids. V was clipped by 10 bases and J by 9 bases, with 16 bases between them. Germline-derived CDR1 and CDR2 are ENHRY and SYGVKD. Here the CDR3 reads CANHRDTGSPLHF. The CDR3 DNA follows: TGTGCCAACCACCGGGACACGGGTTCACCCCTCCACTTT.

The chain recombines TRBV9 with TRBJ1-3; D unresolved. Germline lookup yields CDR1 SGDLS and CDR2 YYNGEE. This CDR3 is built from 17 residues. Trimming pared 0 bases from V and 0 bases from J, leaving 13 bases between. The CDR3 sequence is CASSVATGIYSGNTIYF. CDR3 nucleotides: TGTGCCAGCAGCGTAGCTACGGGGATTTACTCTGGAAACACCATATATTTT.

This chain joins TRBV6-6 and TRBJ1-5, with a possible D match to TRBD1 (5 bases). Trimming took 2 bases from V and 7 from J, leaving 9 bases between them. The CDR3 sequence is 13 residues long. Germline loops: CDR1 MNHNY, CDR2 SVGAGI (reference sequence). As DNA, the CDR3 is TGTGCCAGCAGTTACGACAGTGGCCAGCCCCAGCATTTT. This codes for CASSYDSGQPQHF.

This clone was detected only once. This rearrangement joins TRBV6-1 to TRBJ2-7; tentative D call: TRBD2 (5 bases). The CDR3 length is 12 residues. The germline CDR1 and CDR2 sequences are MNHNS and SASEGT. Trimming removed 8 bases from V and 6 bases from J, with 14 bases in between. CDR3 sequence reads: CASRGPWGEQYF. The CDR3 region has the DNA TGTGCCAGCCGGGGTCCCTGGGGCGAGCAGTACTTC.

CDR3 residues: CASSQELAGGRDTQYF. The DNA for the CDR3 is TGCGCCAGCAGCCAAGAACTAGCGGGGGGGCGGGATACGCAGTATTTT. V gene TRBV4-3 combines with J gene TRBJ2-3; 13 positions match TRBD2. V dropped 0 bases and J dropped 6; count of bases not matched to a gene: 3. This CDR3 has 16 amino acids. CDR1 and CDR2 (germline): LGHNA, YSLEER.

This clone occurred a few times. The gene calls are TRBV4-3 and TRBJ1-4; no definite D call. This CDR3 spans 13 amino acids. Trimming removed 4 bases at V and 5 bases at J, with 8 bases between. From germline, CDR1 is LGHNA and CDR2 YSLEER. The CDR3 spells CASSLGRNEKLFF. The CDR3 bases are TGCGCCAGCAGCCTCGGCCGAAATGAAAAACTGTTTTTT.

This sequence joins TRBV10-2 and TRBJ1-5; D is ambiguous. Germline CDR1 WSHSY, CDR2 SAAADI. V was pared by 4 bases and J by 7 bases, with 8 bases between. There are 12 residues in the CDR3. In DNA form, the CDR3 reads TGCGCCAGCAGTGCCCCGGGGCAGCCCCAGCATTTT. Protein: CASSAPGQPQHF.

The chain uses TRBV7-9 and TRBJ2-2; D is undetermined. Trimming took off 2 bases at V and 3 bases at J, with 16 bases between the two ends. This CDR3 comprises 17 residues. CDR1 and CDR2 from the germline V gene are SEHNR and FQNEAQ (reference sequence). CDR3 nucleotides: TGTGCCAGCAGCTTAATCGTCACTGAGGACGACACCGGGGAGCTGTTTTTT. This encodes CASSLIVTEDDTGELFF.